One sample yielded the 8 T cell receptor beta chains listed below, sequenced in a study of T cell clonality in common variable immunodeficiency. Here immunoSEQ multiplex PCR was the method, and the copy in TCRdb shows in-frame clones only, minus some. The sample holds tens of thousands of clones, and no clone turns up only once. Material for sequencing was peripheral blood mononuclear cells. The receptors stem from a person aged 18 to 75 in good health.

This clone was observed at least ten times. The CDR3 extends 3 residues past the end of the read, so its final part is completed from the germline J gene. V usage is TRBV5-1 and J usage is TRBJ2-5; TRBD1 matches at 8 bases. V trimming: 4 bases; J trimming: 4 bases; junction bases outside the gene matches: 6. The CDR3 contains 14 residues. Germline V lookup: CDR1 SGHRS, CDR2 YFSETQ. The sequenced part of the CDR3 DNA is TGCGCCAGCAGCCCGGGACAGGTTGGAGAGACC. Residues: CASSPGQVGET. The complete CDR3 sequence is CASSPGQVGETQYF.

As concerns this clone: The CDR3 is cut off 3 residues early in the read; its end comes from the germline J gene. The chain links TRBV2 to TRBJ1-1; perhaps TRBD1 as D (6 bases). CDR3 length: 15 residues. Per the germline V gene, CDR1 is SNHLY and CDR2 is FYNNEI. The germline V and J ends were trimmed by 7 bases and 6 bases, with 21 bases remaining between them. The CDR3 region is CASKGEVSRAAEAFF. The DNA read from the CDR3 is TGTGCCAGCAAGGGGGAAGTCTCCCGAGCGGCTGAA.

At least ten counts were recorded for this clone. The sequenced fragment ends 3 residues before the CDR3 boundary, so the rest is inferred from the germline J gene. This chain links TRBV7-9 with TRBJ2-1; D uncertain. The CDR3 sequence is 12 residues long. The V and J ends lost 1 base and 6 bases respectively, with 4 bases between them. Per the germline V gene, CDR1 is SEHNR and CDR2 is FQNEAQ (reference sequence). CDR3 DNA (partial): TGTGCCAGCAGCTTAGAAGGCAATGAG. It yields the protein CASSLEGNE. The CDR3 in its entirety is CASSLEGNEQFF.

The table lists this clone with many counts. The read stops 3 residues short of the end of the CDR3; the missing end is completed from the germline J gene. V gene TRBV7-6 combines with J gene TRBJ2-5; D is undetermined. Deletions cut 4 bases from V and 3 bases from J, with 15 bases between. The CDR3 runs 15 residues. In germline, CDR1 is SGHVS, CDR2 FNYEAQ. The CDR3 DNA, read in part, is TGTGCCAGCAGCTCTAGGCGGCAGCTAAAAGAGACC. Amino acid sequence: CASSSRRQLKET. The full CDR3 reads CASSSRRQLKETQYF.

Concerning this clone itself: Read sequence stops 3 residues before the CDR3 end, and the germline J gene provides the missing end. The genes are TRBV19 and TRBJ1-1; TRBD1 is a possible D gene (5 bases). The V gene's germline CDR1 is LNHDA and CDR2 SQIVND (reference sequence). The CDR3 has 14 amino acids. V was trimmed by 7 bases and J by 2 bases, leaving 14 bases between them. The sequenced CDR3 bases are TGTGCCAGTACCCCTGTCGGGGGAAACACTGAA. Translation: CASTPVGGNTE. The complete CDR3 reads CASTPVGGNTEAFF.

The sample holds many counts of this clone. The CDR3 end lies 3 residues beyond the end of the read and is filled in from the germline J gene. The chain uses TRBV19 and TRBJ2-3, with 7 bases fitting TRBD2. The CDR3 has 13 residues. Losses at the gene ends were 8 bases for V and 1 base for J; bases not matched to a gene: 3. Germline CDR1 and CDR2: LNHDA and SQIVND (reference sequence). The sequenced part of the CDR3 DNA is TGTGCCAGTTGGGGGGGACGCACAGATACG. Protein sequence: CASWGGRTDT. The full CDR3 protein is CASWGGRTDTQYF.

In its sample, this clone was seen many times. Sequencing ends 3 residues short of the CDR3 end; the germline J gene provides the rest. The J gene is TRBJ2-1, the V gene TRBV6-1; TRBD2 matches 10 bases. V shed 4 bases, J shed 1 base, and the junction held 1 base outside the gene matches. This CDR3 comprises 15 residues. Per the germline V gene, CDR1 is MNHNS and CDR2 is SASEGT. The CDR3 spells CASSGTSGSYNEQFF. The CDR3 bases that were read are TGTGCCAGCAGTGGGACTAGCGGTTCCTACAATGAG.

This clone has at least ten counts. The CDR3 extends 3 residues past the end of the read, so its final part is completed from the germline J gene. The chain couples TRBV19 to TRBJ2-7, with 9 bases that match TRBD1. The ends lost 8 bases at V and 6 bases at J; junction bases unmatched: 11. This CDR3 region has 14 residues. CDR1 is LNHDA and CDR2 is SQIVND in the germline V gene (reference sequence). CDR3 loop: CASPFEDRGSEQYF. The covered CDR3 bases are TGTGCCAGTCCTTTTGAAGACAGGGGGAGCGAG.